Reported below is one T cell receptor (beta chain). Its recognized antigen is unknown. Per-base quality was not reported, and no clone a single base away is much larger than it. The data originate from a study of T-cell memory formation after mild COVID-19 (dated by TCRdb to the early 2020s). Looking at the study overall: Most TCR sequence clusters were specific to one of the two donors. The cohort comprised two young, previously healthy adult volunteers, one female and one male. Longitudinal TCRalpha and TCRbeta repertoire sequencing tracked T-cell clones expanding and contracting after mild COVID-19 in two donors. General conclusions and limits of the study: Clones contracting from day 15 to 85 had balanced CD4/CD8 phenotypes, while a second wave expanding from day 15 to 37 was biased towards CD4+. Contracting CD4+ clones were located mainly in the CM and EM memory subsets, whereas CD8+ clones were found to be enriched in EMRA. The second-wave clones that peaked on day 37 were not confirmed to be SARS-CoV-2 specific. Some responding clones were found in pre-infection memory, which suggests that pre-existing cross-reactive memory T cells took part in the SARS-CoV-2 response. The study covered only a couple of mild cases, and larger cohorts including severe cases with pre-infection samples were considered necessary.

Ficoll-Paque density gradient centrifugation was used to isolate PBMCs. The instrument was an Illumina NovaSeq 6000. cDNA libraries for TCRalpha and TCRbeta were prepared by 5'RACE using constant-segment primers, with sample barcodes and unique molecular identifiers added. Trizol reagent was used to extract RNA from every sample. Amplification of the libraries took two PCR steps, and the second step added a second sample barcode plus Illumina TruSeq adapters. The libraries were sequenced on an Illumina NovaSeq using 2 x 150 bp paired-end reads. The original methods were these. Reads were demultiplexed and collapsed into UMI-guided consensus sequences with migec v1.2.7. Using mixcr v2.1.11, UMI consensuses were aligned to TRA and TRB V and J templates and then assembled into clonotypes. Clonotypes were classified as expanded or contracted when called significant by both edgeR and NoisET, with noise models trained on biological replicates. For edgeR calls, a false discovery rate-adjusted p below 0.01 and a log2 fold-change threshold of 1 were applied. PCA with hierarchical clustering of max-normalized trajectories of the 1000 most abundant clonotypes was used as exploratory dynamics analysis. Separately sequenced CD4+ and CD8+ repertoires were used to assign a CD4 or CD8 phenotype to each responding clone. The raw public reads went through TCRdb reprocessing: fastp at Q25, MiXCR clone calling, in-frame beta chains kept. Entries are consolidated by CDR3 protein sequence, retaining the most common genes and DNA. V and J calls and clone size were set by TCRdb, not the authors. For this sample the table gives 280,000 or so distinct CDR3 sequences, of which approximately 8.4% were detected only once. 20% to 25% of the sample belongs to the ten largest clones.

For CDR1 and CDR2, the germline V gene lists SGHRS and YFSETQ. The junction shows trimming of 4 bases on V and 1 base on J, plus 8 bases between the germline ends. The CDR3 has 13 amino acids, counting the end cysteine and phenylalanine. Of all the DNA, just the CDR3 is kept, 39 bases in frame from base 1. The sequenced sample consisted of PBMCs or a T cell subset sorted from them (not recorded which). The receptor's source is a man aged 18 to 29 who had mild COVID-19 (a few samples of this study predate the infection). The sample titles of this study are shuffled in the database, so cell type and time point are left out; the donor was told from shared clones. The chain links TRBV5-1 with TRBJ1-2, with no D gene named confidently. The DNA is as follows: TGCGCCAGCAGCCTGGACGTTAACTATGGCTACACCTTC. Its coded protein is CASSLDVNYGYTF.